These T cell receptor beta chains were read from a single sample in a study of CD4 T cells in relation to SARS-CoV-2 and coronaviruses. These receptors have no known antigen. Using immunoSEQ multiplex PCR, the repertoire was profiled, and TCRdb retains in-frame clones only, with some absent. The data hold about 23,000 clones, with more than 60% observed a single time. The source material was CD4+ T cells from PBMCs, cultured in vitro. All receptors derive from a human donor in good health. CDR3s include the opening cysteine and the closing phenylalanine or tryptophan. A D gene is named only where the DNA matches it firmly. Expanded clones get a size class; other rows say once, few or many, or leave the size out.

CDR3,DNA,J,size,D,V,length
CASRKGYDNSPLHF,TGTGCCAGTAGGAAGGGTTATGATAATTCACCCCTCCACTTT,TRBJ1-6,NA,NA,TRBV19,14
CASSVSRGGEQYF,TGTGCCAGCAGTGTATCCAGGGGGGGTGAGCAGTACTTC,TRBJ2-7,NA,NA,TRBV12-3/TRBV12-4,13
CAISEASYNEQFF,TGTGCCATCAGTGAGGCATCCTACAATGAGCAGTTCTTC,TRBJ2-1,once,NA,TRBV10-3,13
CASSRGAGAIGETQYF,TGCGCCAGCAGCCGAGGGGCGGGAGCCATAGGGGAGACCCAGTACTTC,TRBJ2-5,NA,TRBD2,TRBV5-1,16
CASSSLGGGELFF,TGTGCCAGCAGTTCCCTAGGGGGTGGGGAGCTGTTTTTT,TRBJ2-2,NA,NA,TRBV12-3/TRBV12-4,13
CASSLGLLQPGRGETQYF,TGCGCCAGCAGCTTGGGCCTTCTACAACCGGGGAGAGGGGAGACCCAGTACTTC,TRBJ2-5,NA,NA,TRBV5-1,18
CASSSGTRGSQHF,TGTGCCAGCAGCTCCGGGACCCGTGGGTCCCAGCATTTT,TRBJ1-5,NA,NA,TRBV7-8,13
CASSFSINEKLFF,TGTGCCAGCAGCTTCAGTATTAATGAAAAACTGTTTTTT,TRBJ1-4,once,NA,TRBV5-6,13
CAWKPGQIFSGNTIYF,TGTGCCTGGAAGCCGGGACAGATCTTCTCTGGAAACACCATATATTTT,TRBJ1-3,NA,TRBD1,TRBV30,16
CASRPGTGIGGNTIYF,TGTGCCAGCAGACCCGGGACAGGGATAGGCGGAAACACCATATATTTT,TRBJ1-3,once,TRBD1,TRBV3-1/TRBV3-2,16
CASSPDRVSGGYTF,TGTGCCAGTAGTCCCGACAGGGTATCTGGTGGCTACACCTTC,TRBJ1-2,NA,TRBD1,TRBV19,14
CATSDGTGVETQYF,TGTGCCACCAGTGACGGGACAGGGGTAGAGACCCAGTACTTC,TRBJ2-5,NA,TRBD1,TRBV24-1,14
CASNEVPRSYNEQFF,TGCGCCAGCAACGAGGTCCCCAGGTCCTACAATGAGCAGTTCTTC,TRBJ2-1,NA,NA,TRBV5-1,15
CASSEPSGRASDTQYF,TGTGCCAGCAGTGAACCTAGCGGGAGGGCCTCAGATACGCAGTATTTT,TRBJ2-3,NA,TRBD2,TRBV6-1,16
CASRLQGALGSPLHF,TGTGCCAGCAGGCTACAGGGGGCCCTTGGTTCACCCCTCCACTTT,TRBJ1-6,NA,TRBD1,TRBV11-2,15
CASRLGGNTIYF,TGTGCCAGCAGACTAGGCGGGAACACCATATATTTT,TRBJ1-3,NA,NA,TRBV12-3/TRBV12-4,12
CASSLAFGGGTQYF,TGTGCCAGCAGCTTGGCGTTTGGGGGAGGGACCCAGTACTTC,TRBJ2-5,NA,NA,TRBV7-2,14
CASSPSMVITGELFF,TGTGCCAGCTCACCATCGATGGTTATCACCGGGGAGCTGTTTTTT,TRBJ2-2,once,NA,TRBV18,15
CASSPELAGRNTDTQYF,TGTGCCAGCAGCCCGGAACTAGCGGGGCGAAACACAGATACGCAGTATTTT,TRBJ2-3,NA,TRBD2,TRBV7-2,17
CASSQRLAVSYNEQFF,TGTGCCAGCAGCCAACGACTAGCAGTATCCTACAATGAGCAGTTCTTC,TRBJ2-1,NA,TRBD2,TRBV3-1/TRBV3-2,16
CASSLGSRGSEKLFF,TGTGCCAGCAGTTTAGGATCGCGTGGGAGTGAAAAACTGTTTTTT,TRBJ1-4,NA,NA,TRBV28,15
CASSLSQVQGETQYF,TGTGCTAGCAGCTTATCCCAGGTCCAGGGAGAGACCCAGTACTTC,TRBJ2-5,NA,NA,TRBV7-7,15
CSGRGTSGTDTQYF,TGCAGCGGCCGAGGGACTAGCGGCACAGATACGCAGTATTTT,TRBJ2-3,NA,TRBD2,TRBV29-1,14
CASSQEASPAGGLAGYNEQFF,TGTGCCAGCAGCCAAGAAGCCTCGCCAGCGGGAGGCCTCGCGGGCTACAATGAGCAGTTCTTC,TRBJ2-1,NA,TRBD2,TRBV4-2,21
CASSLLGNTEAFF,TGCGCCAGCAGCTTGCTGGGGAACACTGAAGCTTTCTTT,TRBJ1-1,NA,NA,TRBV5-1,13
CASSPGGHLAPYGYTF,TGTGCCAGCAGCCCCGGCGGGCACCTGGCGCCCTATGGCTACACCTTC,TRBJ1-2,NA,NA,TRBV7-2,16
CASRRNNEQFF,TGTGCCAGCAGGAGAAACAATGAGCAGTTCTTC,TRBJ2-1,NA,NA,TRBV28,11
CSVEEATGRGF,TGCAGCGTTGAAGAAGCAACGGGCCGGGGGTTC,TRBJ2-7,NA,NA,TRBV29-1,11
CSGGQVGYEQYF,TGCAGCGGTGGACAGGTGGGATACGAGCAGTACTTC,TRBJ2-7,NA,TRBD1,TRBV29-1,12
CSASLGGRNQETQYF,TGCAGTGCTAGTCTGGGTGGGCGGAACCAAGAGACCCAGTACTTC,TRBJ2-5,NA,NA,TRBV20-1,15
CASRVTGDTDTQYF,TGCGCCAGCAGGGTAACAGGGGACACAGATACGCAGTATTTT,TRBJ2-3,NA,TRBD1,TRBV5-1,14
CSASGGSGYTF,TGCAGTGCTAGTGGGGGTAGTGGCTACACCTTC,TRBJ1-2,NA,NA,TRBV20-1,11
CASSTGQNYGYTF,TGTGCCAGCAGCACCGGGCAGAACTATGGCTACACCTTC,TRBJ1-2,NA,NA,TRBV9,13
CASSHWTSGTDTQYF,TGTGCCAGCAGCCACTGGACTAGCGGTACAGATACGCAGTATTTT,TRBJ2-3,once,TRBD2,TRBV7-6,15
CASSPAPHNEQFF,TGTGCCAGCTCACCAGCACCCCACAATGAGCAGTTCTTC,TRBJ2-1,NA,NA,TRBV18,13
CASSPRLQVDDYGYTF,TGTGCCAGCTCACCCCGCCTGCAGGTGGATGACTATGGCTACACCTTC,TRBJ1-2,NA,NA,TRBV18,16
CASSQLGGRSSYNEQFF,TGTGCCAGCAGCCAGCTCGGCGGGAGATCCTCCTACAATGAGCAGTTCTTC,TRBJ2-1,NA,TRBD2,TRBV3-1/TRBV3-2,17
CASSLEGMEQRVLHF,TGTGCCAGCAGCTTAGAGGGTATGGAGCAGAGAGTTCTCCACTTT,TRBJ1-6,NA,NA,TRBV7-2,15
CASSLSGPGGYTF,TGTGCCAGCAGTTTATCGGGACCTGGAGGCTACACCTTC,TRBJ1-2,NA,NA,TRBV28,13
CASGRGIGVLVGSYEQYF,TGTGCTAGTGGTCGTGGTATAGGGGTACTAGTAGGGAGCTACGAGCAGTACTTC,TRBJ2-7,NA,NA,TRBV12-5,18
CASSHRGTAGNYGYTF,TGCGCCAGCAGCCACCGCGGGACGGCTGGAAACTATGGCTACACCTTC,TRBJ1-2,NA,NA,TRBV4-1,16
CASGLVLRVRVDTEAFF,TGTGCTAGTGGTTTGGTATTGAGGGTCAGGGTGGACACTGAAGCTTTCTTT,TRBJ1-1,NA,NA,TRBV12-5,17
CASSLGTKNTGELFF,TGCGCCAGCAGCCTCGGGACAAAGAACACCGGGGAGCTGTTTTTT,TRBJ2-2,NA,NA,TRBV4-1,15